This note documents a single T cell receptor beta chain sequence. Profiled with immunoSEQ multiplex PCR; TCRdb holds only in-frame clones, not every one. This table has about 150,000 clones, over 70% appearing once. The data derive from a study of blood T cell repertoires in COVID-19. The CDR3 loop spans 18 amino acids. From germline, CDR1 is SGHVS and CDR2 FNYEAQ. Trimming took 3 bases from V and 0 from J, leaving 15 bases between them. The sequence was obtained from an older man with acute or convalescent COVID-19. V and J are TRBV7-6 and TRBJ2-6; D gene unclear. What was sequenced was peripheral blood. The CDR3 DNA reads TGTGCCAGCAGCTTTGGTGTCGCAGGCAGCTCTGGGGCCAACGTCCTGACTTTC. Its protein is CASSFGVAGSSGANVLTF.